What follows describes a single T cell receptor (beta chain). Its matching antigen is unknown. The source of the sample is a study of shared clonotypes between healthy human individuals. Broader study findings: Among donors, sharing of clonotypes was expected to be affected by sequencing depth. Having only a few donors restricted how much genetic and exposure-history diversity was captured. Non-shared clonotypes had lower generation probabilities than those shared by all four donors.

Assay: immunoSEQ multiplex PCR; the TCRdb copy retains only in-frame clones and omits some. The sample consists of about 1 million clones, around three quarters of them appearing once. Germline values: CDR1 SGHRS, CDR2 YFSETQ. Trimming removed 4 bases from V and 4 bases from J; junction bases left unmatched: 3. The CDR3 spans 14 residues. CD45RA+ naive and CD45RA-negative memory subsets were separated from CD4+ cells. The sample comprised memory CD4+ T cells from PBMCs. Subset meaning: CD45RA-negative fraction. The chain has TRBV5-1 and TRBJ1-3; 9 bases fit TRBD1. The sequence derives from a man between 18 and 29 years old in good health. Some clones in this sample may be carry-over from other donors' samples. CDR3 sequence (DNA): TGCGCCAGCAGCCGGACAGGGGACGGAAACACCATATATTTT. Translating it yields CASSRTGDGNTIYF.